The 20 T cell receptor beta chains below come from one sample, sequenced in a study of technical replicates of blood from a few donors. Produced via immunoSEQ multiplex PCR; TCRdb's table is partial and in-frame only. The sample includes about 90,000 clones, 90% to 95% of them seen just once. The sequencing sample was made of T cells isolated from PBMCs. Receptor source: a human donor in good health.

For the CDR3, the DNA is TGTGCCTGGAGTGTCACTGGTGGAAACACCATATATTTT. It encodes CAWSVTGGNTIYF. The V and J genes are TRBV30 and TRBJ1-3; D call uncertain. Germline V gene data show CDR1 as GTSNPN and CDR2 as SVGIG (reference sequence). Trimming shortened V by 0 bases and J by 3 bases, and 6 bases separated the two germline ends. The length of the CDR3 is 13 residues.

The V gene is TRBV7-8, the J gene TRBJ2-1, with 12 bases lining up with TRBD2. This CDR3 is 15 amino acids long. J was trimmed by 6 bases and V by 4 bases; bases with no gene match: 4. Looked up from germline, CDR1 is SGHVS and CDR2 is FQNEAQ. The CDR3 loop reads CASSSPTSGGNEQFF. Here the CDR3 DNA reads TGTGCCAGCAGCTCTCCGACTAGCGGGGGCAATGAGCAGTTCTTC.

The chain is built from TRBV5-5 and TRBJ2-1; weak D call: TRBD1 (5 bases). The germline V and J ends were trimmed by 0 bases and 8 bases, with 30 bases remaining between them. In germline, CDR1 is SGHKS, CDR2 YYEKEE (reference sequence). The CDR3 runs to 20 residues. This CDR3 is CASSLASFSSHTYKGYEQFF. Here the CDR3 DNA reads TGTGCCAGCAGCTTGGCCTCGTTTTCATCCCACACTTACAAGGGGTATGAGCAGTTCTTC. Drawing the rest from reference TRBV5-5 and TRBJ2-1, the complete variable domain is DAGVTQSPTHLIKTRGQQVTLRCSPISGHKSVSWYQQVLGQGPQFIFQYYEKEERGRGNFPDRFSARQFPNYSSELNVNALLLGDSALYLCASSLASFSSHTYKGYEQFFGPGTRLTVL.

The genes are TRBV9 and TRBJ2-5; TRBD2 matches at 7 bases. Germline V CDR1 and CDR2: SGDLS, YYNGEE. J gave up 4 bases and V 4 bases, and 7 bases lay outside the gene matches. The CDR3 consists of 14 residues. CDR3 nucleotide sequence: TGTGCCAGCAGCCCCAGGACTAGTCGAGAGACCCAGTACTTC. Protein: CASSPRTSRETQYF.

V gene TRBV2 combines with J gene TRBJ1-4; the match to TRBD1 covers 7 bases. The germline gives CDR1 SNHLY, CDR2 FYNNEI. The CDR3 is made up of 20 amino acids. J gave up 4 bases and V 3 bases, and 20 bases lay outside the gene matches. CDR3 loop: CASSDRYEGADGRFNEKLFF. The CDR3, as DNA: TGTGCCAGCAGTGACCGCTATGAGGGGGCGGACGGGCGGTTTAATGAAAAACTGTTTTTT.

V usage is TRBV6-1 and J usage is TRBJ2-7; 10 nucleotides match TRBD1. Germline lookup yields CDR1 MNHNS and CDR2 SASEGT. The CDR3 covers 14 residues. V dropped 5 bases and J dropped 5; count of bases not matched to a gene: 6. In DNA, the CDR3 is TGTGCCAGCAGTCCAGACAGGGGGCGCGACGAGCAGTACTTC. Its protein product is CASSPDRGRDEQYF.

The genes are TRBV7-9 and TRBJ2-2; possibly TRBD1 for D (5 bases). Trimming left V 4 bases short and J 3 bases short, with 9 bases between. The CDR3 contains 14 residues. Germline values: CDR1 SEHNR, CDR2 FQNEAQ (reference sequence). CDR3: CASSSRRDTGELFF. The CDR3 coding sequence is TGTGCCAGCAGCTCCCGCAGGGACACCGGGGAGCTGTTTTTT.

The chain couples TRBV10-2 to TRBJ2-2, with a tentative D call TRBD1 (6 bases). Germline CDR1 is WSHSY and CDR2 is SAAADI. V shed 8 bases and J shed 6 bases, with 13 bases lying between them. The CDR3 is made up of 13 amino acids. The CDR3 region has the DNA TGCGCCAGCGGTACAGGGCATCCCGGGGAGCTGTTTTTT. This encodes CASGTGHPGELFF.

The CDR3 here is CASSSLGRGRAGVRETQYF. The CDR3 bases are TGTGCCAGCAGCTCCCTAGGGCGGGGGCGAGCGGGAGTACGAGAGACCCAGTACTTC. V and J are TRBV5-6 and TRBJ2-5, with 8 positions matching TRBD2. Germline CDR1 is SGHDT and CDR2 is YYEEEE. The CDR3 runs to 19 residues. The trim removed 3 bases at V and 4 bases at J, leaving 20 bases unmatched.

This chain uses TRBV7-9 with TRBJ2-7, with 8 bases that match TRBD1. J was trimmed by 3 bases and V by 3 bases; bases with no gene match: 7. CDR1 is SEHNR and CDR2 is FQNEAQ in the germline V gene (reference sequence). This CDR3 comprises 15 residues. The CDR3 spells CASSFLLQGVYEQYF. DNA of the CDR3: TGTGCCAGCAGCTTTCTGCTACAGGGGGTCTACGAGCAGTACTTC.

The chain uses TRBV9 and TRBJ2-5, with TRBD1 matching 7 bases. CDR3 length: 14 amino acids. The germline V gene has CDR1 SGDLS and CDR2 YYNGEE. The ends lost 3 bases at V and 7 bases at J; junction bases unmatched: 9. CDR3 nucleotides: TGTGCCAGCAGCGCGGGACAGACCCCCAGGACCCAGTACTTC. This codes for CASSAGQTPRTQYF.

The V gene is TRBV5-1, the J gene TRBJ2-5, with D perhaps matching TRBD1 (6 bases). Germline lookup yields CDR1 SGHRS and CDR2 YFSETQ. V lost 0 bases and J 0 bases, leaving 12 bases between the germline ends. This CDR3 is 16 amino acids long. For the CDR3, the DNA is TGCGCCAGCAGCTTGGGTGCCAGGGGAGACCAAGAGACCCAGTACTTC. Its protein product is CASSLGARGDQETQYF.

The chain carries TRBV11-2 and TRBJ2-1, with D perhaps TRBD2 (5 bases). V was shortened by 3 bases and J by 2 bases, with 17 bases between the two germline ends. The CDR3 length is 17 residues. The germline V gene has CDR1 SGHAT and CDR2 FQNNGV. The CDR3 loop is CASSLFGTEVAYNEQFF. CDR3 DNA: TGTGCCAGCAGCTTGTTCGGAACGGAGGTAGCCTACAATGAGCAGTTCTTC.

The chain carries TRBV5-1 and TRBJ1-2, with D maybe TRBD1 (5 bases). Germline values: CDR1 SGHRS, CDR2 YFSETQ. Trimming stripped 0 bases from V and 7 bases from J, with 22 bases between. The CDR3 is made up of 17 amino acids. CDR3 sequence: CASSLGDFGAGTRGYTF. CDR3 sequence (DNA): TGCGCCAGCAGCTTGGGCGATTTTGGGGCCGGAACGCGTGGCTACACCTTC.

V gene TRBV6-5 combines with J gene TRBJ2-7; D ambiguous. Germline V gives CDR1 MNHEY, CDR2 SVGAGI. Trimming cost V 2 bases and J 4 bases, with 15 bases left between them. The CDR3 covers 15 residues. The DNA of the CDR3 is TGTGCCAGCAGTTACGACCCGCGCGGTGCATACGAGCAGTACTTC. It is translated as CASSYDPRGAYEQYF.

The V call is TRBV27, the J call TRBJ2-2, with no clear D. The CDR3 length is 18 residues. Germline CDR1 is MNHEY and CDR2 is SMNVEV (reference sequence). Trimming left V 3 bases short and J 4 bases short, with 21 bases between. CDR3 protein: CASSFAFRQLPSTGELFF. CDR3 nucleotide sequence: TGTGCCAGCAGTTTTGCCTTTCGGCAACTACCGAGCACCGGGGAGCTGTTTTTT.

DNA for the CDR3: TGTGCCAGCAGCTTAATCGCGGCTAGCGTCCCCTACAATGAGCAGTTCTTC. As protein: CASSLIAASVPYNEQFF. This chain joins TRBV13 and TRBJ2-1; possibly TRBD2 for D (6 bases). Germline V CDR1 and CDR2: PRHDT, FYEKMQ (reference sequence). V was cut by 2 bases and J by 2 bases, with 16 bases left in between. CDR3 length: 17 residues. Combining the CDR3 with reference TRBV13 and TRBJ2-1 gives the whole variable domain AAGVIQSPRHLIKEKRETATLKCYPIPRHDTVYWYQQGPGQDPQFLISFYEKMQSDKGSIPDRFSAQQFSDYHSELNMSSLELGDSALYFCASSLIAASVPYNEQFFGPGTRLTVL.

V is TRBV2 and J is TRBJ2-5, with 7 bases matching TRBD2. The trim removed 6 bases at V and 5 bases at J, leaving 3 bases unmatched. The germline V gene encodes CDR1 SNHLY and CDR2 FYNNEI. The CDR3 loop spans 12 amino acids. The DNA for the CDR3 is TGTGCCAGCAGCGGGGGGAAGGAGACCCAGTACTTC. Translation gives CASSGGKETQYF.

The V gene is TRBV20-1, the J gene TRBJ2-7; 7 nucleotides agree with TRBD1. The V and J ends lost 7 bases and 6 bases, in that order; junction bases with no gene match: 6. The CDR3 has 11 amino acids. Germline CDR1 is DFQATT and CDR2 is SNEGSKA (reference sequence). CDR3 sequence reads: CSGSGGSEQYF. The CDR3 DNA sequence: TGCAGTGGATCAGGGGGTAGCGAGCAGTACTTC.

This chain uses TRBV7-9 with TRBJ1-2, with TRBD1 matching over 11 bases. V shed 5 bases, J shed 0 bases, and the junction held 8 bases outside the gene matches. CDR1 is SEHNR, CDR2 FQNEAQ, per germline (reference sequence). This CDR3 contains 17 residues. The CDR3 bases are TGTGCCAGCAGCACCTCGCCGGGACAGGGGGCTAACTATGGCTACACCTTC. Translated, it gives CASSTSPGQGANYGYTF.